The rows below give T cell receptor beta chains drawn from one sample of a study of blood T cells in healthy people across ages. TCRdb re-derived calls from the 5' RACE reads in MiXCR, one entry per CDR3 protein. The table lists over 1,500,000 distinct CDR3 sequences, around 48% of them singletons, with roughly 2.1% in the top ten. The specimen was blood. Source of these receptors: a middle-aged woman in good health. CDR3s include the opening cysteine and the closing phenylalanine or tryptophan. A D gene is named only where the DNA matches it firmly. A clone size is listed for some rows: how often the clone was seen (once, few, many), or a class if it is expanded.

v_call: TRBV28; j_call: TRBJ1-1; d_call: -; clone_size: few; cdr3_length: 13; cdr3_aa: CASGPGQNTEAFF; cdr3_nt: TGTGCCAGCGGCCCGGGACAGAACACTGAAGCTTTCTTT
v_call: TRBV12-3/TRBV12-4; j_call: TRBJ2-3; d_call: -; clone_size: -; cdr3_length: 14; cdr3_aa: CASNAPAGTDTQYF; cdr3_nt: TGTGCCAGCAACGCTCCGGCGGGCACAGATACGCAGTATTTT
v_call: TRBV27; j_call: TRBJ2-6; d_call: -; clone_size: few; cdr3_length: 13; cdr3_aa: CAYQGPGANVLTF; cdr3_nt: TGTGCTTACCAGGGGCCCGGGGCCAACGTCCTGACTTTC
v_call: TRBV7-9; j_call: TRBJ2-4; d_call: TRBD1; clone_size: -; cdr3_length: 14; cdr3_aa: CASSYLGQGAGQYF; cdr3_nt: TGTGCCAGCAGCTACCTAGGACAGGGGGCCGGACAGTACTTC
v_call: TRBV20-1; j_call: TRBJ1-2; d_call: -; clone_size: -; cdr3_length: 15; cdr3_aa: CSASETGTGNCGYTF; cdr3_nt: TGCAGTGCTAGCGAAACAGGGACGGGGAATTGTGGCTACACCTTC
v_call: TRBV20-1; j_call: TRBJ2-5; d_call: -; clone_size: -; cdr3_length: 15; cdr3_aa: CSTREEGRRQETQYF; cdr3_nt: TGCAGTACTAGAGAAGAGGGCCGGCGACAAGAGACCCAGTACTTC
v_call: TRBV7-2; j_call: TRBJ2-1; d_call: -; clone_size: -; cdr3_length: 16; cdr3_aa: CASSPTAPSSYNEQFF; cdr3_nt: TGTGCCAGCAGCCCTACAGCCCCGAGCTCCTACAATGAGCAGTTCTTC
v_call: TRBV6-1; j_call: TRBJ1-2; d_call: TRBD1; clone_size: -; cdr3_length: 15; cdr3_aa: CASREPGQQTYGYTF; cdr3_nt: TGTGCCAGCAGAGAACCGGGACAGCAGACGTATGGCTACACCTTC
v_call: TRBV12-3/TRBV12-4; j_call: TRBJ1-6; d_call: -; clone_size: few; cdr3_length: 16; cdr3_aa: CASSLPPGAPTSPLHF; cdr3_nt: TGTGCCAGCAGCCTGCCCCCAGGGGCTCCGACTTCACCCCTCCACTTT
v_call: TRBV9; j_call: TRBJ2-5; d_call: TRBD2; clone_size: -; cdr3_length: 16; cdr3_aa: CASSVDIAGGFETQYF; cdr3_nt: TGTGCCAGCAGCGTAGACATAGCGGGGGGCTTTGAGACCCAGTACTTC
v_call: TRBV27; j_call: TRBJ2-7; d_call: -; clone_size: -; cdr3_length: 12; cdr3_aa: CASGSPGTERYF; cdr3_nt: TGTGCCAGCGGAAGTCCAGGGACCGAGCGGTACTTC
v_call: TRBV7-2; j_call: TRBJ2-3; d_call: TRBD1; clone_size: -; cdr3_length: 17; cdr3_aa: CASSLGLPGQVTDTQYF; cdr3_nt: TGTGCCAGCAGCTTAGGCCTGCCGGGACAGGTCACAGATACGCAGTATTTT
v_call: TRBV6-5; j_call: TRBJ1-2; d_call: -; clone_size: -; cdr3_length: 13; cdr3_aa: CASSYSLINGYTF; cdr3_nt: TGTGCCAGCAGTTACTCATTGATTAATGGCTACACCTTC
v_call: TRBV3-1; j_call: TRBJ1-2; d_call: -; clone_size: once; cdr3_length: 15; cdr3_aa: CASSQKLWEFYGYTF; cdr3_nt: TGTGCCAGCAGCCAAAAATTATGGGAATTCTATGGCTACACCTTC
v_call: TRBV20-1; j_call: TRBJ2-5; d_call: TRBD2; clone_size: few; cdr3_length: 16; cdr3_aa: CSARDPRGVKQETQYF; cdr3_nt: TGCAGTGCTAGAGATCCTCGGGGGGTCAAGCAAGAGACCCAGTACTTC
v_call: TRBV3-1; j_call: TRBJ2-3; d_call: -; clone_size: few; cdr3_length: 16; cdr3_aa: CASSQGLGRAGDTQYF; cdr3_nt: TGTGCCAGCAGCCAAGGATTGGGCAGGGCCGGAGATACGCAGTATTTT
v_call: TRBV20-1; j_call: TRBJ2-3; d_call: TRBD2; clone_size: -; cdr3_length: 15; cdr3_aa: CSARRTSGGTDTRYF; cdr3_nt: TGCAGTGCTAGACGGACTAGCGGGGGGACAGATACGCGGTATTTT
v_call: TRBV7-2; j_call: TRBJ1-5; d_call: -; clone_size: -; cdr3_length: 13; cdr3_aa: CASRWDLNQPQHF; cdr3_nt: TGTGCCAGCAGATGGGACTTAAATCAGCCCCAGCATTTT
v_call: TRBV15; j_call: TRBJ2-1; d_call: -; clone_size: -; cdr3_length: 14; cdr3_aa: CATSSKPGNNEQFF; cdr3_nt: TGTGCCACCAGCAGTAAACCAGGAAACAATGAGCAGTTCTTC
v_call: TRBV6-1; j_call: TRBJ2-1; d_call: TRBD1; clone_size: -; cdr3_length: 14; cdr3_aa: CATTGAGLPNEQFF; cdr3_nt: TGTGCCACCACAGGGGCTGGACTTCCCAATGAGCAGTTCTTC
v_call: TRBV9; j_call: TRBJ2-1; d_call: -; clone_size: -; cdr3_length: 11; cdr3_aa: CASSVSHHKFF; cdr3_nt: TGTGCCAGCAGCGTAAGCCACCACAAGTTCTTC
v_call: TRBV7-2; j_call: TRBJ2-3; d_call: TRBD2; clone_size: -; cdr3_length: 14; cdr3_aa: CASSFWTSGGALYF; cdr3_nt: TGTGCCAGCAGCTTCTGGACTAGCGGGGGGGCACTGTATTTT
v_call: TRBV12-3/TRBV12-4; j_call: TRBJ2-5; d_call: -; clone_size: -; cdr3_length: 15; cdr3_aa: CASSLDGRGEETQYF; cdr3_nt: TGTGCCAGCAGTTTAGATGGCAGGGGAGAAGAGACCCAGTACTTC
v_call: TRBV6-2/TRBV6-3; j_call: TRBJ2-6; d_call: -; clone_size: -; cdr3_length: 17; cdr3_aa: CASSYSGLPSGANVLTF; cdr3_nt: TGTGCCAGCAGTTACTCGGGACTGCCCTCTGGGGCCAACGTCCTGACTTTC
v_call: TRBV6-2/TRBV6-3; j_call: TRBJ1-5; d_call: -; clone_size: -; cdr3_length: 15; cdr3_aa: CASSYSDYGNQPQHF; cdr3_nt: TGTGCCAGCAGTTACTCGGATTATGGTAACCAGCCCCAGCATTTT
v_call: TRBV7-8; j_call: TRBJ2-5; d_call: -; clone_size: few; cdr3_length: 13; cdr3_aa: CASSRALQETQYF; cdr3_nt: TGTGCCAGCAGTCGGGCGTTACAAGAGACCCAGTACTTC
v_call: TRBV20-1; j_call: TRBJ1-4; d_call: -; clone_size: few; cdr3_length: 15; cdr3_aa: CSAADPGGSFEKLFF; cdr3_nt: TGCAGTGCTGCCGACCCGGGGGGCTCTTTCGAAAAACTGTTTTTT
v_call: TRBV5-1; j_call: TRBJ1-1; d_call: TRBD1; clone_size: -; cdr3_length: 17; cdr3_aa: CASSFSQQGGVNTEAFF; cdr3_nt: TGCGCCAGCAGCTTCTCGCAACAGGGGGGAGTTAACACTGAAGCTTTCTTT
v_call: TRBV10-3; j_call: TRBJ1-2; d_call: -; clone_size: -; cdr3_length: 14; cdr3_aa: CAISIKDLNYGYTF; cdr3_nt: TGTGCCATCAGTATCAAAGATCTTAACTATGGCTACACCTTC
v_call: TRBV3-1; j_call: TRBJ2-5; d_call: -; clone_size: -; cdr3_length: 14; cdr3_aa: CASSQDINSETQYF; cdr3_nt: TGTGCCAGCAGCCAAGATATTAACAGCGAGACCCAGTACTTC
v_call: TRBV15; j_call: TRBJ2-1; d_call: -; clone_size: -; cdr3_length: 15; cdr3_aa: CATSRNRGRGYEQFF; cdr3_nt: TGTGCCACCAGCAGAAACCGGGGAAGGGGCTATGAGCAGTTCTTC
v_call: TRBV5-1; j_call: TRBJ2-6; d_call: TRBD2; clone_size: many; cdr3_length: 15; cdr3_aa: CASSFGGTGANVLTF; cdr3_nt: TGCGCCAGCAGCTTCGGGGGGACTGGGGCCAACGTCCTGACTTTC
v_call: TRBV6-5; j_call: TRBJ1-2; d_call: -; clone_size: -; cdr3_length: 14; cdr3_aa: CASNNGGSPYGYTF; cdr3_nt: TGTGCCAGCAACAACGGGGGGAGCCCCTATGGCTACACCTTC
v_call: TRBV7-9; j_call: TRBJ1-2; d_call: -; clone_size: few; cdr3_length: 12; cdr3_aa: CASSLALPSDTF; cdr3_nt: TGTGCCAGCAGCTTAGCGCTGCCATCTGACACCTTC
v_call: TRBV7-2; j_call: TRBJ2-3; d_call: TRBD2; clone_size: few; cdr3_length: 18; cdr3_aa: CASSLGLAGEYYTDTQYF; cdr3_nt: TGTGCCAGCAGCTTGGGACTAGCGGGGGAGTACTACACAGATACGCAGTATTTT
v_call: TRBV12-3/TRBV12-4; j_call: TRBJ2-7; d_call: TRBD2; clone_size: once; cdr3_length: 16; cdr3_aa: CASSPRFSGGSDEQYF; cdr3_nt: TGTGCCAGCAGTCCCCGGTTTAGCGGGGGTTCAGACGAGCAGTACTTC
v_call: TRBV5-1; j_call: TRBJ2-5; d_call: -; clone_size: -; cdr3_length: 15; cdr3_aa: CASSLSLGGLKTQYF; cdr3_nt: TGCGCCAGCAGTCTCAGTTTGGGCGGGTTGAAGACCCAGTACTTC
v_call: TRBV28; j_call: TRBJ1-4; d_call: TRBD1; clone_size: -; cdr3_length: 13; cdr3_aa: CASSPEGQDKLFF; cdr3_nt: TGTGCCAGCAGCCCCGAGGGACAGGACAAGTTGTTTTTT
v_call: TRBV5-5; j_call: TRBJ2-5; d_call: -; clone_size: -; cdr3_length: 16; cdr3_aa: CASSLVPRETGETQYF; cdr3_nt: TGTGCCAGCAGCTTGGTACCCAGGGAAACGGGGGAGACCCAGTACTTC